This section outlines one T cell receptor beta chain sequence together with its context. Its specificity is not known. The sample belongs to a study of cytomegalovirus exposure and HLA in healthy donors. Findings and limits, study-wide: Cytomegalovirus association was listed for roughly 160 TCR beta chains.

Primers included in the PCR were 60 Vbeta and 13 Jbeta primers. The method was immunoSEQ multiplex PCR; TCRdb's version includes in-frame clones alone and lacks a portion of them. The sample holds fewer than 200,000 clones, more than 70% seen once. CDR1 and CDR2 from the germline V gene are SNHLY and FYNNEI. The V gene lost 6 bases and the J gene lost 4 bases, with 7 bases spanning the gap. The CDR3 has 11 amino acids. This sequence joins TRBV2 and TRBJ2-7, with a possible D match to TRBD2 (6 bases). The source of this sequence is a man between 60 and 70 years old in good health and CMV-seronegative. Sequencing was performed on PBMCs. The CDR3 sequence: CASRGLYEQYF. DNA of the CDR3: TGTGCCAGCAGGGGACTTTACGAGCAGTACTTC.